One T cell receptor beta chain is described in this entry. This clone's antigen is unknown. Base qualities were left out, and no much larger clone turns up one base away. The germline V gene encodes CDR1 SEHNR and CDR2 FQNEAQ (reference sequence). Trimming leaves V shorter by 4 bases and J shorter by 6 bases, with the junction holding 14 bases beyond the gene matches. The CDR3 holds 16 amino acids from the cysteine to the phenylalanine. CDR3 DNA only is kept here, 48 bases in frame from base 1. Each PCR received spiked-in synthetic TCR analog templates so that absolute template abundance could be estimated from read counts. Using the immunoSEQ assay, TCRbeta CDR3 regions were amplified from genomic DNA with bias-controlled V and J gene primers. Sequencing of rearranged TCRbeta segments was done at approximately 20X coverage. Turning to the authors' computational methods: Clustering was used to correct sequencing errors, and CDR3s were annotated against IMGT to assign V, D and J genes. Only productive TCRbeta rearrangements were used in downstream analyses, excluding out-of-frame or stop-codon sequences. Clonality was calculated as one minus the Shannon entropy normalized by the log of the number of unique productive sequences. Clones differing between time points or between blood and tumor were identified by Fisher's exact test with Benjamini-Hochberg correction at adjusted p below 0.01. TCRdb took this table from immuneACCESS and kept in-frame rearrangements with V and J called. Such tables lack part of the clones; where checked against another copy, unresolved V genes explain under half of the gap, and the rest is unexplained. V, J and clone size are those of that table, while D and trimming were read from the DNA. This sample holds tens of thousands of clones; about four fifths were observed only once. Around 3.7% of the sample is held by the ten biggest clonotypes.

The data derive from a study of PD-L1 blockade in urothelial cancer (dated by TCRdb to about 2017). For context, the study as a whole: Every patient began therapy in the mid-2010s and was given atezolizumab 1,200 mg intravenously every 3 weeks. Pretreatment tumor samples and matched peripheral blood, collected serially before and after atezolizumab treatment, underwent TCR sequencing. Patients had an ECOG performance status of 0 or 1 and had received between 0 and 3 prior chemotherapy regimens. Durable clinical benefit was achieved by nine patients and was not achieved by 20 patients. A median of roughly 140,000 T cells and approximately 83,000 unique TCRs was obtained from blood samples, and a median clonality of roughly 0.08 was observed. An exploratory multi-omic analysis was conducted of the somatic, immune and clinical correlates of response to PD-L1 blockade with atezolizumab in urothelial cancer. In the same patients, whole exome sequencing and RNA sequencing of pretreatment tumors were performed in addition to TCR sequencing. About 85% of the 29 patients were males with bladder-origin urothelial cancer, and 18 of 29 reported a prior smoking history. Blood samples were analyzed at two time points: 3 weeks after treatment start (second dose) and 6 weeks after treatment start. Under 30 patients had pretreatment blood TCR-seq, some 25 had at least one posttreatment blood collection, and some 25 had tumor TCR-seq. Durable clinical benefit meant progression-free survival longer than 6 months, and TCR features were also tested against progression-free and overall survival. The paper's findings and limits, for the study overall: Because the sample size was small (n of about 31) and many of the analyses were exploratory, the results are meant to be hypothesis-generating. Patients with durable benefit showed greater expansion of tumor-associated TCR clones in peripheral blood 3 weeks after starting treatment (n of about 22, p = 0.022). Improved progression-free and overall survival was associated with having pretreatment peripheral blood TCR clonality below the median.

The cohort comprised approximately 30 patients with locally advanced or metastatic urothelial carcinoma treated at Memorial Sloan Kettering on a trial protocol. Peripheral blood mononuclear cells were collected from each patient pretreatment and during treatment, giving between 1 and 8 total time points per patient. The Qiagen DNeasy Blood extraction kit was used to purify genomic DNA from total PBMCs and tumor samples. PBMCs were collected pretreatment and during treatment, and were isolated and stored as previously described. This TCR was sampled from a man between 65 and 85 years old with urothelial cancer. This chain is built from TRBV7-9 and TRBJ1-1; 7 junctional bases match TRBD1. Source: PBMCs, taken around atezolizumab (anti-PD-L1) treatment. The encoded CDR3 is CASSSRQGGLNAEAFF. The bases read TGTGCCAGCAGCTCCCGACAGGGAGGTCTCAACGCTGAAGCTTTCTTT.